This passage covers 2 T cell receptor beta chains from one sample sequenced in a study of spatial heterogeneity in lung cancer. Sample time point: sample taken at primary tumor resection. TCRdb analysed the 5' RACE reads with MiXCR anew, one entry per CDR3 protein. Of more than 60,000 distinct CDR3 sequences listed, roughly 6.4% are singletons. The specimen was PBMCs, collected at surgery. The receptors were gathered from a female donor with early-stage non-small cell lung cancer.

A note on this clonotype: A much larger clone lies one base from this, so it may be a read error. The chain carries TRBV2 and TRBJ2-3; 12 bases match TRBD2. The CDR3 is made up of 15 amino acids. The germline V gene has CDR1 SNHLY and CDR2 FYNNEI. V shed 8 bases, J shed 5 bases, and the junction held 8 bases outside the gene matches. The CDR3 nucleotides read TGTGCCAGCTGCAGACTAGCGGGGGATATAGATACGCAGTATTTT. Its protein is CASCRLAGDIDTQYF.

This clonotype was counted only a few times. This rearrangement joins TRBV9 to TRBJ2-1, with D perhaps assigned TRBD1 or TRBD2 (7 bases each). The CDR3 loop spans 15 amino acids. Germline-derived CDR1 and CDR2 are SGDLS and YYNGEE. The germline V and J ends were trimmed by 0 bases and 7 bases, with 14 bases remaining between them. The CDR3 region is CASSVGDRAGNEQFF. Here the CDR3 DNA reads TGTGCCAGCAGCGTAGGGGACAGAGCGGGGAATGAGCAGTTCTTC.